This T cell receptor beta chain was profiled in a study of T cell repertoires in cytomegalovirus infection. For the study at large: Through public TCR beta signatures, both CMV infection and matching HLA type were indicated.

The CDR3 has 13 amino acids. V was trimmed by 2 bases and J by 4 bases, leaving 9 bases between them. Germline CDR1 reads LNHDA; CDR2 reads SQIVND (reference sequence). TCRdb independently ran MiXCR on the reads; one entry per CDR3 protein. This sample has 250,000 to 350,000 distinct CDR3 sequences, with around 25% found just once. The sample holds many counts of this clonotype. As yet, its antigen is unknown. Findings and caveats of the study: Clonotypes of TCR beta that were HLA-C-restricted and CMV-specific dominated the ex vivo response. Carriers of CMV plus the relevant HLA were identified by cumulative public TCR beta family frequency.

The V call is TRBV19, the J call TRBJ2-7, with D perhaps TRBD1 (5 bases). Sequenced: PBMCs. The receptor's source is a human donor in good health (CMV status not recorded). Some clones in this sample may be carry-over from other donors' samples. CDR3 sequence reads: CASSITGPYEQYF. The CDR3 DNA reads TGTGCCAGTAGTATAACAGGTCCGTACGAGCAGTACTTC.